A selection of T cell receptor beta chains follows, all from one sample in a study of blood T cell repertoires in COVID-19. Produced via immunoSEQ multiplex PCR; TCRdb's table is partial and in-frame only. The sample includes 80,000 or so clones, about nine tenths of them seen just once. Material for sequencing was peripheral blood. The origin of the receptors is a human donor in a cohort sampled during active COVID-19. CDR3s include the opening cysteine and the closing phenylalanine or tryptophan. The D gene is left open where the match is weak. Part of the rows lack a size; the others show once, few, many or a class for expanded clones.

size,J,V,D,DNA,CDR3
.,TRBJ2-1,TRBV5-1,TRBD1,TGCGCCAGCAGCAAGGGGGGACAGGAACACAATGAGCAGTTCTTC,CASSKGGQEHNEQFF
few,TRBJ1-6,TRBV2,TRBD1,TGTGCCAGCAGTGAAAGGGGTCAGGGGGCGAGTTCACCCCTCCACTTT,CASSERGQGASSPLHF
many,TRBJ2-1,TRBV18,TRBD2,TGTGCCAGCTCGCCTAGCGGGAGGGCAGAGGAGCAGTTCTTC,CASSPSGRAEEQFF
once,TRBJ1-1,TRBV3-1/TRBV3-2,.,TGTGCCAGCAGCCAGATCTCCGGGACAGAAGCTTTCTTT,CASSQISGTEAFF
.,TRBJ2-3,TRBV13,TRBD2,TGTGCCAGCACCGGACTAGCGGGGGGTCCCTCTAGCACAGATACGCAGTATTTT,CASTGLAGGPSSTDTQYF
.,TRBJ1-5,TRBV10-1,TRBD1,TGCGCCAGCAGTGTCGGGACAGGATATAGCAATCAGCCCCAGCATTTT,CASSVGTGYSNQPQHF
.,TRBJ2-1,TRBV5-5,.,TGTGCCAGCAGCTTGGTTATCTCCTCCTACAATGAGCAGTTCTTC,CASSLVISSYNEQFF
.,TRBJ1-3,TRBV3-1/TRBV3-2,.,TGTGCCAGCAGCCCCGGGGGGGTTGGTGGAAACACCATATATTTT,CASSPGGVGGNTIYF
.,TRBJ2-1,TRBV11-2,.,TGTGCCAGCAGCTTAAACTCCATGAAGCAGTTCTTC,CASSLNSMKQFF
.,TRBJ1-5,TRBV6-6,.,TGTGCCAGCAGTGGGCCCAGTAATCAGCCCCAGCATTTT,CASSGPSNQPQHF
.,TRBJ2-3,TRBV4-2,.,TGTGCCAGCAGCCAAGGTTCGGATACGCAGTATTTT,CASSQGSDTQYF
.,TRBJ2-1,TRBV7-2,.,TGTGCCAGCAGCTTTTACGGGTCTGAGCAGTTCTTC,CASSFYGSEQFF
.,TRBJ1-6,TRBV25-1,TRBD1,TGTGCCAGCAGTGAATGGGACAGTAATTCACCCCTCCACTTT,CASSEWDSNSPLHF
once,TRBJ2-1,TRBV18,.,TGTGCCAGCTCACCAGTGGTCAGAGAAACGGGGCAGTTCTTC,CASSPVVRETGQFF
.,TRBJ1-5,TRBV15,.,TGTGCCACCAGCAGAGGGGGGCTCGGTCAGCCCCAGCATTTT,CATSRGGLGQPQHF
.,TRBJ1-4,TRBV18,.,TGTGCCAGCTCACCGGGGGACACAGGTACAGAAAAACTGTTTTTT,CASSPGDTGTEKLFF
.,TRBJ2-1,TRBV28,TRBD2,TGTGCCAGCAGTTTGAGGACTAGGGTCCACAATGAGCAGTTCTTC,CASSLRTRVHNEQFF
.,TRBJ2-5,TRBV30,TRBD1,TGTGCCTGGAGTGTTCCCGGGACAGGGAAAGAGACCCAGTACTTC,CAWSVPGTGKETQYF
.,TRBJ1-5,TRBV18,.,TGTGCCAGCTCACCACTCCCTCCCCCCGGGCAGCCCCAGCATTTT,CASSPLPPPGQPQHF
.,TRBJ2-1,TRBV18,TRBD2,TGTGCCAGCTCACCCGGGCTAGCGGAAAACAATGAGCAGTTCTTC,CASSPGLAENNEQFF
.,TRBJ2-1,TRBV25-1,TRBD1,TGTGCCAGCAGTGGGACAGGGGATCACAATGAGCAGTTCTTC,CASSGTGDHNEQFF
few,TRBJ1-2,TRBV29-1,TRBD1,TGCAGCGTAGATACAGGGGGATCGGGCTATGGCTACACCTTC,CSVDTGGSGYGYTF
.,TRBJ1-3,TRBV5-4,.,TGTGCCAGCAGCCCTGATGGGGGGACCGCGTCTGGAAACACCATATATTTT,CASSPDGGTASGNTIYF
.,TRBJ2-1,TRBV5-4,.,TGTGCCAGCAGCCAACGTTGGGAGAGCTCCTACAATGAGCAGTTCTTC,CASSQRWESSYNEQFF
.,TRBJ2-3,TRBV5-1,TRBD2,TGCGCCAGCAGCCAACGACTAGCGGGGGTACGAGATACGCAGTATTTT,CASSQRLAGVRDTQYF
.,TRBJ2-3,TRBV7-9,.,TGTGCCAGCAGCCGGGGACTCTCATCGGATACGCAGTATTTT,CASSRGLSSDTQYF
.,TRBJ2-2,TRBV9,.,TGTGCCAGCAGCGTGCAACTGGGGGAGCTGTTTTTT,CASSVQLGELFF
once,TRBJ1-5,TRBV30,.,TGTGCCTGGAGTGGGGCGGGAGATCAGCCCCAGCATTTT,CAWSGAGDQPQHF
.,TRBJ2-2,TRBV2,.,TGTGCCAGCAGTGTGGACTACCAGATGAACACCGGGGAGCTGTTTTTT,CASSVDYQMNTGELFF
.,TRBJ2-7,TRBV19,TRBD2,TGTGCCAGTAGTATCGGACTAGCGGGGGGAAGCTCCTACGAGCAGTACTTC,CASSIGLAGGSSYEQYF
.,TRBJ2-1,TRBV4-1,TRBD2,TGCGCCAGCAGCTACTGGCCCGCTAGCGGGGGGGCCAATGAGCAGTTCTTC,CASSYWPASGGANEQFF
.,TRBJ2-1,TRBV5-1,TRBD2,TGCGCCAGCAGCGATAGACTAGCGGGTTCCTACAATGAGCAGTTCTTC,CASSDRLAGSYNEQFF
.,TRBJ2-5,TRBV19,.,TGTGCCAGTGCTCGGCGGGCTACCCTACAAGAGACCCAGTACTTC,CASARRATLQETQYF
.,TRBJ2-5,TRBV5-1,TRBD1,TGCGCCAGCAGCTACGGACAGGGACAAGAGACCCAGTACTTC,CASSYGQGQETQYF
.,TRBJ2-7,TRBV28,.,TGTGCCAGCAGAACCACGCGACTACCCCTAGAGCAGTACTTC,CASRTTRLPLEQYF
.,TRBJ2-7,TRBV28,.,TGTGCCAGCAGTTCCTCGGGGAGGCGCGAGCAGTACTTC,CASSSSGRREQYF
once,TRBJ1-2,TRBV5-6,.,TGTGCCAGCAGCTTGGAGCGGCGCTTCTATGGCTACACCTTC,CASSLERRFYGYTF